Following are 14 T cell receptor beta chains from one sample sequenced in a study of identical twins. Via MiXCR, TCRdb re-called the 5' RACE reads, giving one row per CDR3 protein. The table has roughly 260,000 distinct CDR3 sequences, 6% to 8.5% seen once; the top ten hold approximately 5.4%. The same sample was also studied in work on yellow fever vaccine responses in identical twins.

Sequenced: CD8+ T cells sorted from blood. All receptors derive from a woman under 30 in good health.

The CDR3 nucleotides are TGTGCCAGCAGTTTATTCCAGGGTATGAACACTGAAGCTTTCTTT. Translating it yields CASSLFQGMNTEAFF. The chain links TRBV28 to TRBJ1-1; tentative D call: TRBD1 (5 bases). V lost 1 base and J 0 bases, leaving 9 bases between the germline ends. Per the germline V gene, CDR1 is MDHEN and CDR2 is SYDVKM. The CDR3 length is 15 residues.

The chain recombines TRBV15 with TRBJ2-1; 8 nucleotides line up with TRBD1. Germline V gene lookup returns CDR1 LNHNV and CDR2 YYDKDF (reference sequence). V shed 6 bases and J 2 bases; nucleotides not matched to a gene: 6. There are 15 residues in the CDR3. The CDR3 nucleotides are TGTGCCACCAGTACCGGGACAGGAACCTACAATGAGCAGTTCTTC. Translated, it gives CATSTGTGTYNEQFF. The full variable domain, its missing parts supplied by reference TRBV15 and TRBJ2-1, is DAMVIQNPRYQVTQFGKPVTLSCSQTLNHNVMYWYQQKSSQAPKLLFHYYDKDFNNEADTPDNFQSRRPNTSFCFLDIRSPGLGDTAMYLCATSTGTGTYNEQFFGPGTRLTVL.

This clonotype has ten or more counts. The chain recombines TRBV4-1 with TRBJ2-3; 10 bases are a match to TRBD2. Looked up from germline, CDR1 is MGHRA and CDR2 is YSYEKL. V was clipped by 1 base and J by 3 bases; unmatched bases: 7. The CDR3 covers 17 residues. This CDR3 is CASSQGASGRGTDTQYF. DNA of the CDR3: TGCGCCAGCAGCCAAGGGGCTAGCGGGAGAGGGACAGATACGCAGTATTTT.

Comments on this clonotype: A much more abundant neighbour one base away suggests this may be a read error. This chain connects TRBV29-1 to TRBJ2-1; D possibly uses TRBD1 or TRBD2 (5 bases each). Germline V gene lookup returns CDR1 SQVTM and CDR2 ANQGSEA. Trimming removed 6 bases at V and 4 bases at J, with 10 bases between. This CDR3 is 12 amino acids long. The CDR3 sequence: CSVGDGYNEQFF. CDR3 sequence (DNA): TGCAGCGTGGGGGACGGATACAATGAGCAGTTCTTC.

The chain uses TRBV7-9 and TRBJ2-1; TRBD2 matches at 14 bases. There are 17 residues in the CDR3. J lost 8 bases, V lost 5 bases, and 11 bases had no gene match. Germline loops: CDR1 SEHNR, CDR2 FQNEAQ (reference sequence). CDR3 in amino acids: CASSTSTGLAGVDEQFF. The CDR3 DNA reads TGTGCCAGCAGCACAAGTACGGGACTAGCGGGAGTGGATGAGCAGTTCTTC. Using reference TRBV7-9 and TRBJ2-1 for the parts outside the CDR3, the full variable domain is DTGVSQNPRHKITKRGQNVTFRCDPISEHNRLYWYRQTLGQGPEFLTYFQNEAQLEKSRLLSDRFSAERPKGSFSTLEIQRTEQGDSAMYLCASSTSTGLAGVDEQFFGPGTRLTVL.

The chain combines TRBV20-1 with TRBJ1-2; TRBD1 might be the D (5 bases). Germline V gene sequence: CDR1 DFQATT, CDR2 SNEGSKA (reference sequence). Trimming removed 6 bases at V and 4 bases at J, with 9 bases between. The CDR3 totals 11 residues. CDR3: CSATDTYGYTF. The DNA for the CDR3 is TGCAGTGCCACGGACACCTATGGCTACACCTTC.

The gene calls are TRBV20-1 and TRBJ2-7; 11 bases fit TRBD2. Unmatched junction bases numbered 6, after V lost 4 bases and J lost 4 bases. Germline-derived CDR1 and CDR2 are DFQATT and SNEGSKA (reference sequence). The CDR3 spans 14 residues. CDR3 protein: CSAITSGSLYEQYF. The CDR3 DNA sequence: TGCAGTGCTATCACTAGCGGGAGTTTGTACGAGCAGTACTTC.

This clonotype was seen a few times. The CDR3 coding sequence is TGTGCCAGCAGTGAAGCGCGGAATTACGAGCAGTACGTC. This encodes CASSEARNYEQYV. This sequence joins TRBV2 and TRBJ2-7; D is undetermined. The germline V gene encodes CDR1 SNHLY and CDR2 FYNNEI. This CDR3 contains 13 residues. The germline V and J ends were trimmed by 0 bases and 4 bases, with 7 bases remaining between them.

This chain connects TRBV12-3 or TRBV12-4 to TRBJ1-6; D remains ambiguous. Trimming took off 3 bases at V and 10 bases at J, with 10 bases between the two ends. This CDR3 is built from 13 residues. CDR3 loop: CASSFSGGSPLHF. CDR3 in DNA: TGTGCCAGCAGTTTTTCAGGTGGCTCACCCCTCCACTTT.

This clonotype has just a few counts. The gene calls are TRBV3-1 and TRBJ2-1, with 10 positions matching TRBD2. The ends lost 4 bases at V and 5 bases at J; junction bases unmatched: 11. CDR1 and CDR2 from the germline V gene are LGHDT and YNNKEL (reference sequence). CDR3 size: 17 residues. The CDR3, as DNA: TGTGCCAGCAGCCCCGGGGCTAGCGGGAGAGGGAACAATGAGCAGTTCTTC. Its protein product is CASSPGASGRGNNEQFF.

The sample holds a few counts of this clonotype. The chain carries TRBV2 and TRBJ2-2; D unclear. Germline V gene lookup returns CDR1 SNHLY and CDR2 FYNNEI. The CDR3 totals 16 residues. The germline V and J ends were trimmed by 3 bases and 5 bases, with 16 bases remaining between them. CDR3 sequence (DNA): TGTGCCAGCAGTGAGGGGTTGGGATACCAAACCGGGGAGCTGTTTTTT. It codes for CASSEGLGYQTGELFF. Combining the CDR3 with reference TRBV2 and TRBJ2-2 gives the whole variable domain EPEVTQTPSHQVTQMGQEVILRCVPISNHLYFYWYRQILGQKVEFLVSFYNNEISEKSEIFDDQFSVERPDGSNFTLKIRSTKLEDSAMYFCASSEGLGYQTGELFFGEGSRLTVL.

The gene calls are TRBV6-5 and TRBJ2-7; 8 nucleotides align to TRBD1. From germline, CDR1 is MNHEY and CDR2 SVGAGI. The CDR3 has 15 amino acids. V gave up 0 bases and J gave up 12 bases; unmatched junction bases: 13. CDR3 in DNA: TGTGCCAGCAGTTACTCGACTCAAGGGGCCGGGACAGGGTACGTC. Protein: CASSYSTQGAGTGYV.

There are a few counts of this clonotype. The rearrangement joins TRBV12-3 or TRBV12-4 to TRBJ2-3, with TRBD2 matching over 10 bases. The length of the CDR3 is 12 residues. V trimming: 6 bases; J trimming: 7 bases; junction bases outside the gene matches: 1. The CDR3 DNA is TGTGCCAGCAGGACTAGCGGGTATACGCAGTATTTT. Protein: CASRTSGYTQYF.

The chain couples TRBV9 to TRBJ2-1; 9 positions match TRBD1. Trimming took 3 bases from V and 5 from J; bases not matched to a gene: 0. Looked up from germline, CDR1 is SGDLS and CDR2 is YYNGEE. This CDR3 is 13 amino acids long. CDR3 residues: CASSGTGDNEQFF. The CDR3, as DNA: TGTGCCAGCAGCGGGACAGGGGACAATGAGCAGTTCTTC.